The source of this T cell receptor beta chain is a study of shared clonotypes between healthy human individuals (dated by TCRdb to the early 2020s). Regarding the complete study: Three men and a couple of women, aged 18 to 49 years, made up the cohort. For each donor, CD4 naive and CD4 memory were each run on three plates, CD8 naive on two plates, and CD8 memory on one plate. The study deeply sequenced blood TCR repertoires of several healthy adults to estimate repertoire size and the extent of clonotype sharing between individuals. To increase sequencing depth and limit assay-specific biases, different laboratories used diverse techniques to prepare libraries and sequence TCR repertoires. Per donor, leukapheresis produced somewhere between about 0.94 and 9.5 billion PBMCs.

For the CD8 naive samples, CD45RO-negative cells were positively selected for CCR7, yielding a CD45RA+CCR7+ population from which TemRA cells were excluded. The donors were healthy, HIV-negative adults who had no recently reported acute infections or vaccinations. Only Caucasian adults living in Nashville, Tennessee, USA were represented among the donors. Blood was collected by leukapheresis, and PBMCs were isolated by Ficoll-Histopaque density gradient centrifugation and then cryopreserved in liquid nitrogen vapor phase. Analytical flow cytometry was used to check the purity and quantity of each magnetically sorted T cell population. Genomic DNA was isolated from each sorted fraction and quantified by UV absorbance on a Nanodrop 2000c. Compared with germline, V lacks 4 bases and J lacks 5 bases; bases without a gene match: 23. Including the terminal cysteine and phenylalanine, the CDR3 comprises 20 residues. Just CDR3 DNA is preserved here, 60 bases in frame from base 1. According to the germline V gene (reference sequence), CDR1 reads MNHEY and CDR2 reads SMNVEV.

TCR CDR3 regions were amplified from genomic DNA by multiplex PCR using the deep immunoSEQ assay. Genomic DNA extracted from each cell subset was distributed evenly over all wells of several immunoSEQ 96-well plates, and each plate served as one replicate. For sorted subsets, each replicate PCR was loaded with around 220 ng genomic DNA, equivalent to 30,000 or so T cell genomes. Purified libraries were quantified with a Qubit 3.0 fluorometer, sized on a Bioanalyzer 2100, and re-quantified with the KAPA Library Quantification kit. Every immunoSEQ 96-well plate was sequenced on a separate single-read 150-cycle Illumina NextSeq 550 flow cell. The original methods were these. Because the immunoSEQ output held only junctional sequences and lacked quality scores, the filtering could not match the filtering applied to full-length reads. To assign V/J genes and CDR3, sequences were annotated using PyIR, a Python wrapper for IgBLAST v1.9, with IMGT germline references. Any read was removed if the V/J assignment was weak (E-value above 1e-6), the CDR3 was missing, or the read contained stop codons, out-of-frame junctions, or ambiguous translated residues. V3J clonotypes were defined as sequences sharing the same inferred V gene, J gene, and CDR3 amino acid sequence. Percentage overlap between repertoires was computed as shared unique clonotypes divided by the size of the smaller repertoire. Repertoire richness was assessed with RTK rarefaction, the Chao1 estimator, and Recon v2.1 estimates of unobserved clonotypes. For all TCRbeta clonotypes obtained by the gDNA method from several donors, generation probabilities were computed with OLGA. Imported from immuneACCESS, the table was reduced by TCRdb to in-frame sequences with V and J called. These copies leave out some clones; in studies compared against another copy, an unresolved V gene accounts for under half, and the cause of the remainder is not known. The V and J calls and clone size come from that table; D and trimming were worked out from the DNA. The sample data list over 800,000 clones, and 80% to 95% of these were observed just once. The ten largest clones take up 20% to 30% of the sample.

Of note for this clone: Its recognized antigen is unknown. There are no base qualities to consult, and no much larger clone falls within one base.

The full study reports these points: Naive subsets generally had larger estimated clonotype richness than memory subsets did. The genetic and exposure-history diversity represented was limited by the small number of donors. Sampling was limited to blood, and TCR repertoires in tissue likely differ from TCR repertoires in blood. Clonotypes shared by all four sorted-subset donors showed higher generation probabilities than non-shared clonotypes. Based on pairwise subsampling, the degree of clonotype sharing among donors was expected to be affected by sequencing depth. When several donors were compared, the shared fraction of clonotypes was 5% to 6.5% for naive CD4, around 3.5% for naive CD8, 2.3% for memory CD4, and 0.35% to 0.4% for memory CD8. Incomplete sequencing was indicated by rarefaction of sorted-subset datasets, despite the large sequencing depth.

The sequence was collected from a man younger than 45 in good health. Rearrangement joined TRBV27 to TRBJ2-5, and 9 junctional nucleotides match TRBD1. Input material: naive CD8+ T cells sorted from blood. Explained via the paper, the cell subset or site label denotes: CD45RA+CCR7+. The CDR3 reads CASSSNYGQGRGYYEETQYF. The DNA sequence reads TGTGCCAGCAGTTCAAATTACGGACAGGGGAGAGGTTACTACGAGGAGACCCAGTACTTC.